This T cell receptor beta chain was found in a study of blood T cell repertoires in COVID-19. For the study at large: Both acute and convalescent COVID-19 samples were obtained from the United States, Italy and Spain. T cells, B-cell-depleted T cells, or PBMCs supplied cDNA or gDNA.

Original processing notes: Nucleated cell number was recorded as an estimate derived from reference gene primer amplification. TCRdb's table, derived via immunoSEQ multiplex PCR, lists solely in-frame clones and lacks some. From that table come the V and J calls and clone size; the DNA was used to work out D and trimming. The profile covers tens of thousands of clones, with approximately 91% appearing a single time and about 27% taken by the ten largest. The germline V gene has CDR1 SGHTA and CDR2 FQGNSA. The CDR3 is 17 residues long. V lost 5 bases, J lost 0 bases, and 14 bases lay in between. This sequence was found in an older woman with active COVID-19. Sequencing used peripheral blood. The genes are TRBV7-2 and TRBJ2-6, with D perhaps TRBD2 (5 bases). This CDR3 is CASSTGGFNSGANVLTF. Written as DNA, the CDR3 is TGTGCCAGCAGCACCGGAGGCTTCAACTCTGGGGCCAACGTCCTGACTTTC.